Listed below are T cell receptor beta chains from one sample, sequenced in a study of cytomegalovirus exposure and HLA in healthy donors. Clones were sequenced by immunoSEQ multiplex PCR, and TCRdb holds only the in-frame ones, with some missing. In the table there are 250,000 to 300,000 clones, roughly 85% of which are singletons. The specimen sequenced was PBMCs. The receptors derive from a woman under 30 in good health and CMV-seronegative. The CDR3 runs from the conserved cysteine through the conserved F or W. The D gene is left open where the match is weak. Size is stated for part of the rows, as once, few or many counts, or as a class when the clone is expanded.

>-|TRBV7-9|TRBJ1-4|-
CASSLAGQGAKLFF
TGTGCCAGCAGCTTAGCGGGTCAGGGCGCAAAACTGTTTTTT
>TRBD2|TRBV7-9|TRBJ2-7|-
CASSLSGAGGYYEQYF
TGTGCCAGCAGCTTATCGGGCGCGGGGGGCTACTACGAGCAGTACTTC
>-|TRBV9|TRBJ2-1|few
CASSATRLGSYNEQFF
TGTGCCAGCAGCGCCACTAGACTGGGCTCCTACAATGAGCAGTTCTTC
>-|TRBV30|TRBJ2-7|-
CAWSVIGRFYEQYF
TGTGCCTGGAGTGTAATTGGCCGTTTCTACGAGCAGTACTTC
>TRBD2|TRBV5-1|TRBJ2-7|-
CASTPSGSYEQYF
TGCGCCAGCACGCCTAGCGGGAGTTACGAGCAGTACTTC
>-|TRBV19|TRBJ1-2|-
CASSINPQARGGYTF
TGTGCCAGTAGTATAAACCCCCAGGCCCGTGGTGGCTACACCTTC
>TRBD2|TRBV30|TRBJ2-1|-
CAWSVLSSGRVTNEQFF
TGTGCCTGGAGTGTACTAAGTAGCGGGAGGGTAACGAATGAGCAGTTCTTC
>TRBD1|TRBV9|TRBJ2-7|-
CASSALRDSSYEQYF
TGTGCCAGCAGCGCGCTCCGGGACAGTTCCTACGAGCAGTACTTC
>TRBD2|TRBV9|TRBJ2-2|-
CASSGRGAGELFF
TGTGCCAGCAGCGGCCGGGGGGCCGGGGAGCTGTTTTTT
>-|TRBV29-1|TRBJ1-1|few
CSVEGRNTEAFF
TGCAGCGTTGAAGGCAGGAACACTGAAGCTTTCTTT
>TRBD2|TRBV5-1|TRBJ2-3|-
CASSSGLAGGLDTQYF
TGCGCCAGCAGCTCCGGACTAGCGGGAGGACTAGATACGCAGTATTTT
>-|TRBV30|TRBJ2-2|few
CAWLVEGAGELFF
TGTGCCTGGTTGGTCGAGGGGGCCGGGGAGCTGTTTTTT
>-|TRBV6-6|TRBJ1-1|-
CASSLGGGRANTEAFF
TGTGCCAGCAGTCTGGGCGGGGGAAGGGCGAACACTGAAGCTTTCTTT
>-|TRBV29-1|TRBJ1-1|once
CSALETSGRSEAFF
TGCAGCGCCCTCGAAACTTCAGGGAGGTCTGAAGCTTTCTTT
>TRBD1|TRBV11-1|TRBJ2-3|-
CASSPQDSGTGGVMSTQYF
TGTGCCAGCAGCCCCCAGGACTCCGGGACAGGGGGGGTCATGTCTACGCAGTATTTT
>-|TRBV6-5|TRBJ1-1|-
CASFQGFDTEAFF
TGTGCCAGTTTCCAGGGTTTCGACACTGAAGCTTTCTTT
>TRBD1|TRBV9|TRBJ1-4|-
CASSTGTGFLGEKLFF
TGTGCCAGCAGCACCGGGACAGGGTTCTTAGGTGAAAAACTGTTTTTT
>TRBD2|TRBV5-1|TRBJ2-7|-
CASSPSFLAGRYEQYF
TGCGCCAGCAGCCCCTCCTTTCTAGCGGGGCGCTACGAGCAGTACTTC
>TRBD1|TRBV28|TRBJ1-6|few
CASTPPGTGYSPLHF
TGTGCCAGCACTCCCCCCGGGACAGGTTATTCACCCCTCCACTTT
>-|TRBV29-1|TRBJ2-2|-
CSVGGQTYTGELFF
TGCAGCGTAGGGGGACAAACCTACACCGGGGAGCTGTTTTTT
>-|TRBV29-1|TRBJ1-1|-
CSVYRAWNPEAFF
TGCAGCGTTTACAGGGCTTGGAATCCTGAAGCTTTCTTT
>TRBD2|TRBV7-8|TRBJ2-3|-
CASSLAQRGGTDTQYF
TGTGCCAGCAGCTTAGCCCAGCGGGGAGGGACAGATACGCAGTATTTT
>TRBD1|TRBV10-3|TRBJ2-3|once
CAIRGQGTSTDTQYF
TGTGCCATCAGGGGACAGGGAACTAGCACAGATACGCAGTATTTT